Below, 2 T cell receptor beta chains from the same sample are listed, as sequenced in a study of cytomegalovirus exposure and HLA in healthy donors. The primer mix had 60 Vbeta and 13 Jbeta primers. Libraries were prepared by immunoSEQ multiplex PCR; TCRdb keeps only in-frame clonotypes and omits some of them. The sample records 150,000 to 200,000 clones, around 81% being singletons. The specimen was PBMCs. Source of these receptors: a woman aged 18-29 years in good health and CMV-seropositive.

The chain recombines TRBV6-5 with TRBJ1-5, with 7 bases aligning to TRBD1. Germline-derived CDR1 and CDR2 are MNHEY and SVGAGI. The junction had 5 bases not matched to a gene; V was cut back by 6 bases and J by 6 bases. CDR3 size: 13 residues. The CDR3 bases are TGTGCCAGCAGCGGGACAGCGGGTCAGCCCCAGCATTTT. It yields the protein CASSGTAGQPQHF.

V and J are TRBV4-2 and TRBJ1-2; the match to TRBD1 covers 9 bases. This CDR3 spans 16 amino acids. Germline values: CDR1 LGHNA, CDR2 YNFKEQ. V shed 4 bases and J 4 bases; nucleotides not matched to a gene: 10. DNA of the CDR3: TGTGCCAGCAGCCTCCCCCCGACAGGGGGAACCTATGGCTACACCTTC. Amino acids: CASSLPPTGGTYGYTF.